This entry is about one T cell receptor beta chain. The antigen is undetermined. The sample is drawn from a study of tumor and adjacent non-tumor tissue in lung cancer. Deletions cut 6 bases from V and 4 bases from J, with 8 bases between. Per the germline V gene, CDR1 is SGHAT and CDR2 is FQDESV (reference sequence). The CDR3 has 12 residues. Regarding the study as a whole: Tumor TCR diversity, when higher, was linked to shorter survival.

The template was RNA from unsorted bulk tissue. This non-tumor lung sample came from over 3 cm beyond the tumor edge. Between August and November 2014, newly diagnosed, chemotherapy-naive lung cancer patients underwent thoracic surgery in China. TCRbeta libraries were built with three rounds of nested PCR, modified from ARM-PCR. TCRdb called the multiplex PCR reads again in MiXCR, with one record for every CDR3 protein. The sample lists about 80,000 distinct CDR3 sequences; roughly 80% were seen once. The TCR was taken from a man in his 60s with non-small cell lung cancer. V usage is TRBV11-1 and J usage is TRBJ2-3; D remains ambiguous. Specimen: distant non-tumor lung tissue. CDR3 residues: CASSIRADTQYF. DNA of the CDR3: TGTGCCAGCAGTATTAGAGCAGATACGCAGTATTTT.